The clone carrying this T cell receptor beta chain has just a few counts. Antigen: not known. A J-beta primer mix and a sample-barcoded 5' primer were used in a second PCR of about 7 to 12 cycles. TCRdb re-derived calls from the 5' RACE reads in MiXCR, one entry per CDR3 protein. The sample carries 1.5 million to 2 million distinct CDR3 sequences, about 30% recorded once. The sample comes from a study of blood T cells in healthy people across ages. Points from the study as a whole: Among long-lived donors, naive CD4+ cells were more numerous and diversity higher than in aged donors.

CDR1 WSHSY and CDR2 SAAADI come from the germline V gene. The CDR3 has 17 amino acids. V lost 6 bases to trimming and J lost 4 bases; unmatched junction nucleotides: 14. Per sample, a minimum of 6.5 million PBMCs were isolated. This clonotype was sampled from a young woman in good health. V gene TRBV10-2 combines with J gene TRBJ2-7, with 11 nucleotides matching TRBD1. Source material: blood. The CDR3 region has the DNA TGCGCCAGCAGACATACCGGGACAGGGGGGCACCAGTACGAGCAGTACTTC. As protein: CASRHTGTGGHQYEQYF.